These 18 T cell receptor beta chains share one sample of origin, sequenced in a study of blood T cell repertoires in COVID-19. The protocol was immunoSEQ multiplex PCR, while the TCRdb copy is restricted to in-frame clones and leaves out a portion. The sample holds approximately 350,000 clones, more than 70% seen once. Sequencing input: peripheral blood. The receptors stem from a woman in her seventies with COVID-19, enrolled during active disease.

A single count supports this clone. V is TRBV4-2 and J is TRBJ2-2, with D perhaps TRBD2 (6 bases). V was trimmed by 0 bases and J by 3 bases, leaving 8 bases between them. The germline V gene encodes CDR1 LGHNA and CDR2 YNFKEQ. The CDR3 is made up of 15 amino acids. CDR3 sequence reads: CASSQEAGHTGELFF. CDR3 sequence (DNA): TGTGCCAGCAGCCAAGAAGCGGGCCACACCGGGGAGCTGTTTTTT.

The chain's CDR3 is CASSVGGISGNTIYF. CDR3 DNA: TGTGCCAGCAGCGTGGGGGGGATCTCTGGAAACACCATATATTTT. The rearrangement joins TRBV9 to TRBJ1-3; the D gene is possibly TRBD1 (5 bases). V shed 2 bases and J shed 0 bases, with 9 bases lying between them. The germline gives CDR1 SGDLS, CDR2 YYNGEE. The length of the CDR3 is 15 residues.

The chain combines TRBV7-9 with TRBJ2-2; 7 nucleotides line up with TRBD1. From germline, CDR1 is SEHNR and CDR2 FQNEAQ (reference sequence). The CDR3 contains 15 residues. Trimming took 2 bases from V and 5 from J; bases not matched to a gene: 5. The CDR3 DNA reads as TGTGCCAGCAGCTTAAAGGGGGCCTCAACCGGGGAGCTGTTTTTT. It yields the protein CASSLKGASTGELFF.

V is TRBV1 and J is TRBJ1-2; TRBD1 is the table's D call, not checked against the DNA. TRBV1 is labeled a pseudogene. CDR3 size: 17 residues. In DNA, the CDR3 is TGCACCAGCAGCCAAGTTGGAGGGGGCGTCGGTAACTATGGCTACACCTTC. It specifies CTSSQVGGGVGNYGYTF.

V usage is TRBV5-6 and J usage is TRBJ2-7, with 8 bases fitting TRBD1. Germline trimming cut 0 bases from V and 7 bases from J; bases unmatched to any gene: 9. The CDR3 runs 15 residues. Germline V gene lookup returns CDR1 SGHDT and CDR2 YYEEEE. The CDR3 region is CASSLDRTGTWEQYF. The CDR3, as DNA: TGTGCCAGCAGCTTGGATAGGACAGGGACTTGGGAGCAGTACTTC. The full variable domain, its missing parts supplied by reference TRBV5-6 and TRBJ2-7, is DAGVTQSPTHLIKTRGQQVTLRCSPKSGHDTVSWYQQALGQGPQFIFQYYEEEERQRGNFPDRFSGHQFPNYSSELNVNALLLGDSALYLCASSLDRTGTWEQYFGPGTRLTVT.

In this sample, this clone turned up once. The chain recombines TRBV10-1 with TRBJ1-6; 7 positions match TRBD1. Trimming took 6 bases from V and 7 from J; bases not matched to a gene: 6. Germline V gives CDR1 WNHNN, CDR2 SYGVQD (reference sequence). The CDR3 has 14 amino acids. DNA of the CDR3: TGCGCCAGCAGCCAGGGGGTCGGGAATTCACCCCTCCACTTT. It is translated as CASSQGVGNSPLHF.

The rearrangement links TRBV27 to TRBJ1-1, with TRBD1 matching 7 bases. The germline CDR1 and CDR2 sequences are MNHEY and SMNVEV (reference sequence). The CDR3 contains 14 residues. V was pared by 7 bases and J by 3 bases, with 8 bases of the junction left unmatched. The CDR3: CASTRQGSYTEAFF. CDR3 in DNA: TGTGCCAGCACACGACAGGGATCGTACACTGAAGCTTTCTTT.

This chain connects TRBV7-2 to TRBJ2-7; TRBD2 matches 7 bases. Germline CDR1 reads SGHTA; CDR2 reads FQGNSA. CDR3 size: 16 residues. V lost 3 bases to trimming and J lost 1 base; unmatched junction nucleotides: 9. The DNA of the CDR3 is TGTGCCAGCAGCTTCCCAGCGGGGAGACTTTCCTACGAGCAGTACTTC. Its translation: CASSFPAGRLSYEQYF. Filled out from reference TRBV7-2 and TRBJ2-7, the complete variable domain reads GAGVSQSPSNKVTEKGKDVELRCDPISGHTALYWYRQSLGQGLEFLIYFQGNSAPDKSGLPSDRFSAERTGGSVSTLTIQRTQQEDSAVYLCASSFPAGRLSYEQYFGPGTRLTVT.

V and J are TRBV14 and TRBJ1-3; possible D gene TRBD1, 6 bases. Trimming pared 2 bases from V and 2 bases from J, leaving 13 bases between. CDR1 and CDR2 (germline): SGHDN, FVKESK. The CDR3 covers 16 residues. The CDR3 DNA sequence: TGTGCCAGCAGCCAAAAGTTCACAGGGCCTGGAAACACCATATATTTT. Its translation: CASSQKFTGPGNTIYF. The full variable domain, completed using reference TRBV14 and TRBJ1-3, is EAGVTQFPSHSVIEKGQTVTLRCDPISGHDNLYWYRRVMGKEIKFLLHFVKESKQDESGMPNNRFLAERTGGTYSTLKVQPAELEDSGVYFCASSQKFTGPGNTIYFGEGSWLTVV.

The V gene is TRBV24-1, the J gene TRBJ1-2, with TRBD1 identical over 8 bases. The CDR3 has 17 residues. Germline trimming cut 1 base from V and 9 bases from J; bases unmatched to any gene: 15. Per germline, CDR1 KGHDR and CDR2 SFDVKD. The CDR3 nucleotides are TGTGCCACCAGTGATTTCTCCCCTCGCAGGGGGCTTAATAGCTACACCTTC. It is translated as CATSDFSPRRGLNSYTF.

The V and J genes are TRBV2 and TRBJ2-1, with D unresolved. The ends were cut back, 1 base at V and 0 bases at J, with 7 bases in the middle. Germline V gene lookup returns CDR1 SNHLY and CDR2 FYNNEI. CDR3 length: 15 amino acids. This CDR3 reads CASSEGLSSYNEQFF. DNA of the CDR3: TGTGCCAGCAGTGAAGGGTTGAGCTCCTACAATGAGCAGTTCTTC.

The J gene is TRBJ2-2, the V gene TRBV5-1, with D unclear. Trimming pared 3 bases from V and 0 bases from J, leaving 6 bases between. Germline V gene sequence: CDR1 SGHRS, CDR2 YFSETQ. The CDR3 runs to 14 residues. CDR3 nucleotides: TGCGCCAGCAGCTCGACATCGAACACCGGGGAGCTGTTTTTT. Protein product: CASSSTSNTGELFF.

CDR3 DNA sequence: TGTGCCAGCACTAGTGGGACAGATACCGAAGCTTTCTTT. Translation: CASTSGTDTEAFF. This sequence joins TRBV5-4 and TRBJ1-1, with 7 bases fitting TRBD1. CDR1 is SGHNT, CDR2 YYREEE, per germline (reference sequence). The length of the CDR3 is 13 residues. The V segment lost 6 bases and the J segment 8 bases; nucleotides outside the gene matches: 10.

This clone showed up just once. The rearrangement joins TRBV7-2 to TRBJ1-1; D gene ambiguous. Germline CDR1 SGHTA, CDR2 FQGNSA. This CDR3 has 15 residues. V dropped 7 bases and J dropped 4 bases, with 19 bases sitting between them. DNA of the CDR3: TGTGCCAGCACCGAGAGGGCGGGTCGGTCCACTGAAGCTTTCTTT. This codes for CASTERAGRSTEAFF.

The V gene is TRBV5-6, the J gene TRBJ2-3; D is possibly TRBD2 (6 bases). The CDR3 sequence is 13 residues long. The germline gives CDR1 SGHDT, CDR2 YYEEEE. V shed 5 bases and J shed 6 bases, with 13 bases lying between them. CDR3 sequence reads: CASSDTGVDTQYF. CDR3 coding DNA: TGTGCCAGCAGTGATACGGGGGTGGATACGCAGTATTTT. Full variable domain (remainder filled in from reference TRBV5-6 and TRBJ2-3): DAGVTQSPTHLIKTRGQQVTLRCSPKSGHDTVSWYQQALGQGPQFIFQYYEEEERQRGNFPDRFSGHQFPNYSSELNVNALLLGDSALYLCASSDTGVDTQYFGPGTRLTVL.

The V and J genes are TRBV18 and TRBJ1-4; the D gene is possibly TRBD1 (6 bases). The V gene lost 3 bases and the J gene lost 2 bases, with 7 bases spanning the gap. In germline, CDR1 is KGHSH, CDR2 LQKENI. The CDR3 totals 14 residues. CDR3 sequence reads: CASSPTGTNEKLFF. In nucleotides, the CDR3 is TGTGCCAGCTCACCTACAGGGACTAATGAAAAACTGTTTTTT.

The chain has TRBV24-1 and TRBJ2-1; TRBD2 agrees at 15 bases. CDR3 length: 17 residues. The germline gives CDR1 KGHDR, CDR2 SFDVKD. The V and J ends lost 3 bases and 13 bases, in that order; junction bases with no gene match: 12. The CDR3: CATSDGSGTSGGFPQFF. CDR3 bases: TGTGCCACCAGTGATGGGAGTGGGACTAGCGGGGGGTTCCCCCAGTTCTTC.

This clone was seen a few times. The chain links TRBV9 to TRBJ2-7; 11 positions agree with TRBD1. V lost 4 bases and J lost 6; bases outside the gene matches: 9. This CDR3 region has 15 residues. From germline, CDR1 is SGDLS and CDR2 YYNGEE. Here the CDR3 reads CASSSRGGTGGEQYF. The DNA for the CDR3 is TGTGCCAGCAGCTCCCGAGGCGGGACAGGGGGCGAGCAGTACTTC.